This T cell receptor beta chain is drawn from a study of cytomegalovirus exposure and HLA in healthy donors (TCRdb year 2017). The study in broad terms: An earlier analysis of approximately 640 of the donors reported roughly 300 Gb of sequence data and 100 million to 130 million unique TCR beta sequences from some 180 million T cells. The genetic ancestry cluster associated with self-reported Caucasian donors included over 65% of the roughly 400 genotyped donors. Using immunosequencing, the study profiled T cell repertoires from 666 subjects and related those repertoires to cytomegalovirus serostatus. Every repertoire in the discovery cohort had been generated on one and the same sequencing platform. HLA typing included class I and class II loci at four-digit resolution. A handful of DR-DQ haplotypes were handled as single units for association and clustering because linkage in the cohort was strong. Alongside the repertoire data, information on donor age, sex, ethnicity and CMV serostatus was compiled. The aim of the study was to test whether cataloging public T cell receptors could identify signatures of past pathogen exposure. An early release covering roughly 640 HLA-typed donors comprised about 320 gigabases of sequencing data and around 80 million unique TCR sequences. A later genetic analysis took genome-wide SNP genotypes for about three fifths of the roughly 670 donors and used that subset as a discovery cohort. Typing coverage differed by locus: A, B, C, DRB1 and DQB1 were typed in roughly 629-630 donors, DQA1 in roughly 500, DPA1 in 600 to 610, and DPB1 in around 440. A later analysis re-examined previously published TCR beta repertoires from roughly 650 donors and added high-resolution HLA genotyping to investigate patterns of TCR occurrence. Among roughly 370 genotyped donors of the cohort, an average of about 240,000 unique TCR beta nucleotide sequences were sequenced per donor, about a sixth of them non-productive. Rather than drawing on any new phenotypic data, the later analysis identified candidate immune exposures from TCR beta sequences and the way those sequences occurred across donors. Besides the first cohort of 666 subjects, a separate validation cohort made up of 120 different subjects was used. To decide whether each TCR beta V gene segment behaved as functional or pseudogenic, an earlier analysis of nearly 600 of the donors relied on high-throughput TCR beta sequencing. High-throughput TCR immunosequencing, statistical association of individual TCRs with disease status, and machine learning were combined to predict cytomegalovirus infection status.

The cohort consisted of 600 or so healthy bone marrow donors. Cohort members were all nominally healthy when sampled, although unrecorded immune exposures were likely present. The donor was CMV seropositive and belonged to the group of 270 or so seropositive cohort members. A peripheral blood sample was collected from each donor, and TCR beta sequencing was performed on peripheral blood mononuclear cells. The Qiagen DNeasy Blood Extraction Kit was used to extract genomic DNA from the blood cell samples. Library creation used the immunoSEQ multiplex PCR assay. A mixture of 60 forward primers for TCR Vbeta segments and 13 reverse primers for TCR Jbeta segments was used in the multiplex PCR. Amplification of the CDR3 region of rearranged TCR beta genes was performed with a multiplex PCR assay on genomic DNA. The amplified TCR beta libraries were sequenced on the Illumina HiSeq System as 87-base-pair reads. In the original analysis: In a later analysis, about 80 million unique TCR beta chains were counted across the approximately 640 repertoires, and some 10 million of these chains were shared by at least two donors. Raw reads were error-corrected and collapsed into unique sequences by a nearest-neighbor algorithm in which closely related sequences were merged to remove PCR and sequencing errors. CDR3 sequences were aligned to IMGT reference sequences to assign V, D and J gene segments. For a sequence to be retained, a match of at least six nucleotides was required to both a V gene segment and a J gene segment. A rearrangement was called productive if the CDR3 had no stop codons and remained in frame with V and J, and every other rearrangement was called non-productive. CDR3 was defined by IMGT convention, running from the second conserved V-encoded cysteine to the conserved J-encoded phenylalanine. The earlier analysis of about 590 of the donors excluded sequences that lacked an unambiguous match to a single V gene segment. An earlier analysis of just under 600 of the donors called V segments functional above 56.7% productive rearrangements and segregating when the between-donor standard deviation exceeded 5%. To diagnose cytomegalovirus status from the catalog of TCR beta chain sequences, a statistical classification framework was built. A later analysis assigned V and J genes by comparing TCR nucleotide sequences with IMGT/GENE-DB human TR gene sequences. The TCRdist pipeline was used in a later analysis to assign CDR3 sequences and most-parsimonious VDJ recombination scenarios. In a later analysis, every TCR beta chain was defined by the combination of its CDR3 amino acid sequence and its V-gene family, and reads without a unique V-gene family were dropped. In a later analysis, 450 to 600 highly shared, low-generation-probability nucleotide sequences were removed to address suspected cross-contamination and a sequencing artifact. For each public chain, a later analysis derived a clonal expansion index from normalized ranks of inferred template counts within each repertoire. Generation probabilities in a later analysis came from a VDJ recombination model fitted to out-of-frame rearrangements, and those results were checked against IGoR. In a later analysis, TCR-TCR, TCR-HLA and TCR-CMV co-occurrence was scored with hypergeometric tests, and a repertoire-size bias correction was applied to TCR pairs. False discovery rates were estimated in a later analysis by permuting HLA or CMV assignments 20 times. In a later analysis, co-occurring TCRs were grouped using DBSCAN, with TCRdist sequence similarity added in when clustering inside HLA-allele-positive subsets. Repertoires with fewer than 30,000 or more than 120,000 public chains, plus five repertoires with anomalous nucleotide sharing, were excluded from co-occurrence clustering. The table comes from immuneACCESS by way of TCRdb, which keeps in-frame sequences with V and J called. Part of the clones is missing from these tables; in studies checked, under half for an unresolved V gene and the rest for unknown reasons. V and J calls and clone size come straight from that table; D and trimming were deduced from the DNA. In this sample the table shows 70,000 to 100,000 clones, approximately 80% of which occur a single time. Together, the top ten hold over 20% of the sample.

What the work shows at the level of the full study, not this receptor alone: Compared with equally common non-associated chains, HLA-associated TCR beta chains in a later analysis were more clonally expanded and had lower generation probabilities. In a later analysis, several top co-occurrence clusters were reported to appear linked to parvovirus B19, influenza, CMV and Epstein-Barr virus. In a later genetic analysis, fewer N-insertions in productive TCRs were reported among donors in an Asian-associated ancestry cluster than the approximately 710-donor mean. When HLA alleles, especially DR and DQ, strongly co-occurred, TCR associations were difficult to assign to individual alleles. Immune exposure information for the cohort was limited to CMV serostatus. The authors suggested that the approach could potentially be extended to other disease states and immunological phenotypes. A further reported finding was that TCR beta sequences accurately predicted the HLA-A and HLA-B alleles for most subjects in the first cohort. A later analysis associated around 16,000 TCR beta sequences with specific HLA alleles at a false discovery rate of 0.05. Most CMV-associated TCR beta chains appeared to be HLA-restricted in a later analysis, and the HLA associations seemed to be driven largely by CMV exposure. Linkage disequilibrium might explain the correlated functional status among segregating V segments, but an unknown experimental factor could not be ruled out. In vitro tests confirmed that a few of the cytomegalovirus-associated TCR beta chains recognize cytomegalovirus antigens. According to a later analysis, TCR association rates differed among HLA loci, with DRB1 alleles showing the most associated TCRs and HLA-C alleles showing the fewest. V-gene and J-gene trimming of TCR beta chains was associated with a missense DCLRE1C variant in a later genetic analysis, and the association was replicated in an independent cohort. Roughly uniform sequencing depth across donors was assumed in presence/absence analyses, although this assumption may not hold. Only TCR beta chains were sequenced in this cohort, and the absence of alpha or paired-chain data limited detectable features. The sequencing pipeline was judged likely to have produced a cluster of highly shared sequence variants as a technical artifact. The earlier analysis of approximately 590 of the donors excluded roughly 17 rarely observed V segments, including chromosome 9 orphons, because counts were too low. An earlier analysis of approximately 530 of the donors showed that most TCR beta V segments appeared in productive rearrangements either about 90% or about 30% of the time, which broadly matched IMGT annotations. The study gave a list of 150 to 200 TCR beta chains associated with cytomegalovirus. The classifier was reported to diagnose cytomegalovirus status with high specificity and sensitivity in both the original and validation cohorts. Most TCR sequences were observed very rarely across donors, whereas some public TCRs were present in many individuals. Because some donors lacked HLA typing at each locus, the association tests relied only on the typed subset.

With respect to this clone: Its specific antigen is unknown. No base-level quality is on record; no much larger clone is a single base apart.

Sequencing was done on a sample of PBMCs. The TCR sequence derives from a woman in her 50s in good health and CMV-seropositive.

The DNA sequence is given as TGCGCCAGCAGCACAGGACTAGGTCCAGATACGCAGTATTTT. The resulting protein is CASSTGLGPDTQYF. The chain links TRBV5-1 with TRBJ2-3; 7 bases in between match TRBD2. Spanning cysteine to phenylalanine, the CDR3 consists of 14 amino acids. The kept DNA is CDR3 alone, 42 bases in frame from the first base. V is cut back by 4 bases and J by 4 bases, with 6 bases in the junction unmatched. The germline V gene provides CDR1 SGHRS and CDR2 YFSETQ.